One and the same sample provided the 25 T cell receptor beta chains below, sequenced in a study of shared clonotypes between healthy human individuals. Method: immunoSEQ multiplex PCR; TCRdb's copy keeps in-frame clones and lacks some. The table lists around 1.9 million clones, 93% of them singletons, with about 1.5% in the top ten. CD45RO-negative, CCR7-selected cells formed the naive CD8 fraction, which excluded terminally differentiated effector memory CD45RA+ cells. The source material was naive CD8+ T cells from PBMCs. These receptors were collected from a man younger than 35 in good health. Some clones in this sample may be carry-over from other donors' samples.

The V gene is TRBV5-4, the J gene TRBJ1-2; TRBD1 agrees at 10 bases. The CDR3 sequence is 17 residues long. The V gene's germline CDR1 is SGHNT and CDR2 YYREEE (reference sequence). The V and J ends lost 3 bases and 4 bases, in that order; junction bases with no gene match: 12. CDR3 coding DNA: TGTGCCAGCAGCTGGAGGGACAGGGGAAGGTTGGGCTATGGCTACACCTTC. It is translated as CASSWRDRGRLGYGYTF.

The gene calls are TRBV27 and TRBJ2-7; D is unclear. The CDR3 has 15 residues. Germline lookup yields CDR1 MNHEY and CDR2 SMNVEV (reference sequence). Trimming left V 3 bases short and J 2 bases short, with 14 bases between. CDR3 sequence (DNA): TGTGCCAGCAGTTTGATGGCACTCTCCGCCTACGAGCAGTACTTC. It specifies CASSLMALSAYEQYF.

Remarks on this clone: This may stem from a read error, because a much larger clone lies one nucleotide away. This sample includes further DNA sequences coding for the same CDR3. The J gene is TRBJ1-5, the V gene TRBV5-4; unclear D gene. The germline V gene has CDR1 SGHNT and CDR2 YYREEE (reference sequence). This CDR3 region has 13 residues. V was trimmed by 2 bases and J by 0 bases, leaving 3 bases between them. This CDR3 reads CASSFGSNQPQHF. CDR3 nucleotides: TGTGCCAGCAGCTTCGGTAGCAATCAGCCCCAGCATTTT. Supplemented by reference TRBV5-4 and TRBJ1-5, the full variable domain reads ETGVTQSPTHLIKTRGQQVTLRCSSQSGHNTVSWYQQALGQGPQFIFQYYREEENGRGNFPPRFSGLQFPNYSSELNVNALELDDSALYLCASSFGSNQPQHFGDGTRLSIL.

This chain uses TRBV27 with TRBJ2-1; no firm D call. CDR3 length equals 14 residues. V was cut by 2 bases and J by 6 bases, with 11 bases left in between. Germline V CDR1 and CDR2: MNHEY, SMNVEV (reference sequence). The CDR3 region has the DNA TGTGCCAGCAGTTTACTTCCTGATCGCAATGAGCAGTTCTTC. Translated: CASSLLPDRNEQFF.

The chain couples TRBV11-2 to TRBJ2-5; 8 nucleotides line up with TRBD2. From germline, CDR1 is SGHAT and CDR2 FQNNGV. V was pared by 5 bases and J by 5 bases, with 13 bases of the junction left unmatched. The CDR3 runs 16 residues. CDR3 protein: CASSHGLAGGEETQYF. CDR3 nucleotides: TGTGCCAGCAGCCACGGACTAGCTGGGGGGGAGGAGACCCAGTACTTC.

The chain employs TRBV9 and TRBJ2-1; TRBD2 aligns across 9 bases. Germline V gives CDR1 SGDLS, CDR2 YYNGEE. The V segment lost 2 bases and the J segment 6 bases; nucleotides outside the gene matches: 6. The CDR3 is made up of 15 amino acids. The CDR3 nucleotides read TGTGCCAGCAGCGTTAGCGGGAGCGAAGGCAATGAGCAGTTCTTC. This encodes CASSVSGSEGNEQFF.

The rearrangement uses TRBV28 and TRBJ1-1, with 11 bases matching TRBD1. The CDR3 loop spans 14 amino acids. Germline V lookup: CDR1 MDHEN, CDR2 SYDVKM. The V segment lost 6 bases and the J segment 6 bases; nucleotides outside the gene matches: 6. CDR3 residues: CASREDRGRAEAFF. The CDR3 region has the DNA TGTGCCAGCAGGGAGGACAGGGGGCGAGCTGAAGCTTTCTTT. The whole variable domain, remainder taken from reference TRBV28 and TRBJ1-1, is DVKVTQSSRYLVKRTGEKVFLECVQDMDHENMFWYRQDPGLGLRLIYFSYDVKMKEKGDIPEGYSVSREKKERFSLILESASTNQTSMYLCASREDRGRAEAFFGQGTRLTVV.

The chain carries TRBV7-9 and TRBJ2-7; 7 nucleotides match TRBD2. V was pared by 2 bases and J by 3 bases, with 10 bases of the junction left unmatched. This CDR3 region has 16 residues. Germline CDR1 SEHNR, CDR2 FQNEAQ (reference sequence). For the CDR3, the DNA is TGTGCCAGCAGCTTACCGGCGGGGGACGGGGACTACGAGCAGTACTTC. Residues: CASSLPAGDGDYEQYF.

This clone was seen only once. V is TRBV28 and J is TRBJ2-5, with D perhaps matching TRBD2 (5 bases). V was trimmed by 6 bases and J by 0 bases, leaving 11 bases between them. The germline V gene encodes CDR1 MDHEN and CDR2 SYDVKM. CDR3 length equals 14 residues. Written as DNA, the CDR3 is TGTGCCAGCAGACTAGACACGAACCAAGAGACCCAGTACTTC. This gives the protein CASRLDTNQETQYF. The full variable domain, in which reference TRBV28 and TRBJ2-5 provide the parts outside the CDR3, is DVKVTQSSRYLVKRTGEKVFLECVQDMDHENMFWYRQDPGLGLRLIYFSYDVKMKEKGDIPEGYSVSREKKERFSLILESASTNQTSMYLCASRLDTNQETQYFGPGTRLLVL.

The chain is built from TRBV28 and TRBJ2-1, with D tentatively TRBD2 (5 bases). CDR1 is MDHEN and CDR2 is SYDVKM in the germline V gene. This CDR3 has 16 amino acids. V lost 6 bases and J lost 3, with 18 bases in between. CDR3 nucleotide sequence: TGTGCCAGCAGCCCATCTCCTAGCAGCGTCTACAATGAGCAGTTCTTC. It codes for CASSPSPSSVYNEQFF.

This clone came up many times. This rearrangement joins TRBV27 to TRBJ1-4; no clear D. This CDR3 is 12 amino acids long. V was cut by 6 bases and J by 5 bases, with 7 bases left in between. Germline values: CDR1 MNHEY, CDR2 SMNVEV (reference sequence). In DNA, the CDR3 is TGTGCCAGCAGGGGTTGGAATGAAAAACTGTTTTTT. It is translated as CASRGWNEKLFF.

This sequence joins TRBV19 and TRBJ2-7; 9 bases agree with TRBD1. Germline V CDR1 and CDR2: LNHDA, SQIVND (reference sequence). J was trimmed by 3 bases and V by 5 bases; bases with no gene match: 8. The CDR3 length is 15 residues. In DNA form, the CDR3 reads TGTGCCAGTAGTGATGGACAGGGGAGGATCTACGAGCAGTACTTC. Amino acids: CASSDGQGRIYEQYF. Combining the CDR3 with reference TRBV19 and TRBJ2-7 gives the whole variable domain DGGITQSPKYLFRKEGQNVTLSCEQNLNHDAMYWYRQDPGQGLRLIYYSQIVNDFQKGDIAEGYSVSREKKESFPLTVTSAQKNPTAFYLCASSDGQGRIYEQYFGPGTRLTVT.

The CDR3 spells CASSLAVYEQYF. The DNA of the CDR3 is TGTGCCAGCAGCTTAGCTGTTTACGAGCAGTACTTC. The rearrangement links TRBV7-2 to TRBJ2-7, with D hard to call. CDR3 length equals 12 residues. The germline gives CDR1 SGHTA, CDR2 FQGNSA. Trimming shortened V by 0 bases and J by 4 bases, and 4 bases separated the two germline ends.

The J gene is TRBJ2-2, the V gene TRBV10-3, with D unresolved. Trimming removed 7 bases from V and 5 bases from J, with 11 bases in between. CDR1 ENHRY and CDR2 SYGVKD come from the germline V gene. This CDR3 is built from 13 residues. The CDR3 region has the DNA TGTGCCATCACTACGCCACTTACCGGGGAGCTGTTTTTT. Translation gives CAITTPLTGELFF.

The V and J genes are TRBV27 and TRBJ1-1; D call uncertain. This CDR3 region has 16 residues. CDR1 MNHEY and CDR2 SMNVEV come from the germline V gene (reference sequence). The V end lost 6 bases, the J end lost 4 bases, and 21 bases lay between the germline ends. In nucleotides, the CDR3 is TGTGCCAGCAGCAACTCCCCTCGAGGGCAGGCCACTGAAGCTTTCTTT. Translation gives CASSNSPRGQATEAFF.

The rearrangement links TRBV28 to TRBJ2-7; no clear D gene. Germline loops: CDR1 MDHEN, CDR2 SYDVKM. Trimming pared 2 bases from V and 4 bases from J, leaving 6 bases between. The CDR3 covers 12 residues. The CDR3 loop reads CASSLGWYEQYF. CDR3 DNA: TGTGCCAGCAGTTTAGGATGGTACGAGCAGTACTTC. Filled out from reference TRBV28 and TRBJ2-7, the complete variable domain reads DVKVTQSSRYLVKRTGEKVFLECVQDMDHENMFWYRQDPGLGLRLIYFSYDVKMKEKGDIPEGYSVSREKKERFSLILESASTNQTSMYLCASSLGWYEQYFGPGTRLTVT.

The sample holds a few counts of this clone. The chain carries TRBV19 and TRBJ1-2, with TRBD1 as a possible D gene (5 bases). CDR3 length: 16 amino acids. Germline V gene lookup returns CDR1 LNHDA and CDR2 SQIVND (reference sequence). Deletions cut 5 bases from V and 7 bases from J, with 23 bases between. CDR3: CASSSRDAGSFGGYTF. In DNA, the CDR3 is TGTGCCAGTAGTTCAAGGGATGCAGGGAGCTTCGGTGGCTACACCTTC.

As regards this clone: This same CDR3 is encoded by further DNA sequences in the sample. The chain employs TRBV9 and TRBJ2-5, with 7 nucleotides matching TRBD2. CDR1 is SGDLS and CDR2 is YYNGEE in the germline V gene. CDR3 length: 15 amino acids. After removal of 0 bases from V and 5 bases from J, the junction contained 7 bases not matched to a gene. The CDR3 loop reads CASSVVAGVGETQYF. The CDR3 DNA follows: TGTGCCAGCAGCGTAGTGGCGGGAGTCGGGGAGACCCAGTACTTC.

The chain recombines TRBV28 with TRBJ2-3; the match to TRBD1 covers 12 bases. The CDR3 has 17 amino acids. The germline CDR1 and CDR2 sequences are MDHEN and SYDVKM. Losses at the gene ends were 3 bases for V and 0 bases for J; bases not matched to a gene: 4. The CDR3 region is CASSLGQGAVSTDTQYF. CDR3 nucleotide sequence: TGTGCCAGCAGTTTGGGACAGGGGGCGGTGAGCACAGATACGCAGTATTTT.

This clone showed up just once. The CDR3 sequence: CASSVARGTGVYNEQFF. The CDR3 nucleotides read TGTGCCAGCAGCGTAGCCCGGGGAACAGGGGTCTACAATGAGCAGTTCTTC. The rearrangement links TRBV9 to TRBJ2-1; 7 bases line up with TRBD1. Germline V gives CDR1 SGDLS, CDR2 YYNGEE. The CDR3 spans 17 residues. Trimming removed 0 bases from V and 3 bases from J; junction bases left unmatched: 9.

In its sample, this clone was seen once. The chain joins TRBV5-1 to TRBJ2-6; D not certain. Trimming removed 1 base from V and 0 bases from J, with 14 bases in between. This CDR3 comprises 18 residues. Germline CDR1 is SGHRS and CDR2 is YFSETQ. The CDR3 DNA is TGCGCCAGCAGCTTGTTTTCCGGTGAGCGCTCTGGGGCCAACGTCCTGACTTTC. This codes for CASSLFSGERSGANVLTF.

The gene calls are TRBV10-3 and TRBJ1-2; D is ambiguous. Trimming removed 0 bases at V and 4 bases at J, with 9 bases between. The CDR3 covers 14 residues. The germline gives CDR1 ENHRY, CDR2 SYGVKD. The CDR3 loop is CAISESTLFYGYTF. As DNA, the CDR3 is TGTGCCATCAGTGAGTCGACTCTTTTCTATGGCTACACCTTC.

V is TRBV5-1 and J is TRBJ2-1; TRBD2 matches 14 bases. V shed 4 bases and J 3 bases; nucleotides not matched to a gene: 3. The CDR3 runs to 16 residues. The germline V gene has CDR1 SGHRS and CDR2 YFSETQ. Written as DNA, the CDR3 is TGCGCCAGCAGCCAGGGACTAGCGGGAGACTACAATGAGCAGTTCTTC. It specifies CASSQGLAGDYNEQFF.

The chain has TRBV28 and TRBJ1-1, with 7 bases fitting TRBD1. CDR1 and CDR2 (germline): MDHEN, SYDVKM. The CDR3 runs 15 residues. The ends lost 3 bases at V and 11 bases at J; junction bases unmatched: 15. This chain's CDR3 is CASSFPANIQGEAFF. CDR3 nucleotides: TGTGCCAGCAGTTTCCCCGCTAATATCCAGGGGGAGGCTTTCTTT.

This chain links TRBV15 with TRBJ2-7, with 12 bases that match TRBD2. V shed 1 base and J 1 base; nucleotides not matched to a gene: 2. CDR1 is LNHNV, CDR2 YYDKDF, per germline (reference sequence). The CDR3 is 16 residues long. CDR3 DNA sequence: TGTGCCACCAGCAGAGTAGGACTAGCGGGGTCCTACGAGCAGTACTTC. It is translated as CATSRVGLAGSYEQYF.